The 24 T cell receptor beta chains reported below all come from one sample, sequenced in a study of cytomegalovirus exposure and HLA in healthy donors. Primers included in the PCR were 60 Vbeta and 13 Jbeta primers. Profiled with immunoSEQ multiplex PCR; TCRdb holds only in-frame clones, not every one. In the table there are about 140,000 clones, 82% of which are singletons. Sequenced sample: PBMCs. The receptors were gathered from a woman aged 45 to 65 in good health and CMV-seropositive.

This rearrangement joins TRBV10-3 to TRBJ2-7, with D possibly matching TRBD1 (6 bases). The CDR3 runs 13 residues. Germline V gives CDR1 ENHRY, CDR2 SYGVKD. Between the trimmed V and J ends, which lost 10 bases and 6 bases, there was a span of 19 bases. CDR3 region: CATATLTGAEQYF. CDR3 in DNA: TGTGCCACCGCAACCCTGACAGGAGCCGAGCAGTACTTC.

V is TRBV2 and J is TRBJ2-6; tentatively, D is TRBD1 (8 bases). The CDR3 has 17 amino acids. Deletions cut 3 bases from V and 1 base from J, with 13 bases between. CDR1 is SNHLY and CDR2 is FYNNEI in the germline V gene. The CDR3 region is CASSELQGGSGANVLTF. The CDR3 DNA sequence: TGTGCCAGCAGTGAGCTACAGGGGGGGTCTGGGGCCAACGTCCTGACTTTC. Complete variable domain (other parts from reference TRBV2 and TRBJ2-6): EPEVTQTPSHQVTQMGQEVILRCVPISNHLYFYWYRQILGQKVEFLVSFYNNEISEKSEIFDDQFSVERPDGSNFTLKIRSTKLEDSAMYFCASSELQGGSGANVLTFGAGSRLTVL.

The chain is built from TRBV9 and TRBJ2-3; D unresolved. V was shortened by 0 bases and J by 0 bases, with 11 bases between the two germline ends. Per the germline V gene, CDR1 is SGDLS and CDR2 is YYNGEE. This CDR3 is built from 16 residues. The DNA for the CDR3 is TGTGCCAGCAGCGTAGATGGCAATCCTAGCACAGATACGCAGTATTTT. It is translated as CASSVDGNPSTDTQYF.

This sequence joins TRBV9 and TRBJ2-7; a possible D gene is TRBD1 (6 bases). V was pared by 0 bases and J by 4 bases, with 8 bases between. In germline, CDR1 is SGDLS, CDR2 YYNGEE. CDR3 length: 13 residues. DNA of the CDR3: TGTGCCAGCAGCGTAGCCACAGGGTACGAGCAGTACTTC. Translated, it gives CASSVATGYEQYF.

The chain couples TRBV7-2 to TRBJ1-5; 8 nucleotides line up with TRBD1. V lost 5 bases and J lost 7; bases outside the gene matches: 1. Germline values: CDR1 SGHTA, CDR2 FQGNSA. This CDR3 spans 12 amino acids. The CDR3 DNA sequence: TGTGCCAGCAGCCGACAGGGGCAGCCCCAGCATTTT. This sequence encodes CASSRQGQPQHF.

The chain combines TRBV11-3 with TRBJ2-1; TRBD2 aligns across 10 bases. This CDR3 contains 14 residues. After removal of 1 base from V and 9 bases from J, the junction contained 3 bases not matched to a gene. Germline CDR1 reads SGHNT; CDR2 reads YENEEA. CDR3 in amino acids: CASSLGGTSAEQFF. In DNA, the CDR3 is TGTGCCAGCAGCTTAGGGGGGACTAGCGCTGAGCAGTTCTTC. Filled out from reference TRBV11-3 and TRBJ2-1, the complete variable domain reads EAGVVQSPRYKIIEKKQPVAFWCNPISGHNTLYWYLQNLGQGPELLIRYENEEAVDDSQLPKDRFSAERLKGVDSTLKIQPAELGDSAVYLCASSLGGTSAEQFFGPGTRLTVL.

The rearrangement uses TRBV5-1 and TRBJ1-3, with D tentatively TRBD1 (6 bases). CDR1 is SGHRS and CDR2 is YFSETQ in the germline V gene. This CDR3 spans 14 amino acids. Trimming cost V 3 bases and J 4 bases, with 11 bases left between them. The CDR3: CASSSQGAGNTIYF. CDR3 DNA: TGCGCCAGCAGCTCACAGGGCGCGGGAAACACCATATATTTT.

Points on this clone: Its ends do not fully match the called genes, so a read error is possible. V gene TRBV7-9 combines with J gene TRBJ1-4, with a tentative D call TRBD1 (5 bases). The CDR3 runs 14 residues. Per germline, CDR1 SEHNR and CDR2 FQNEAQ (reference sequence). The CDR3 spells CSSSSQSGGVKLFF. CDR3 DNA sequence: TGTTCCAGCAGCTCCCAATCCGGGGGGGTGAAACTGTTTTTT.

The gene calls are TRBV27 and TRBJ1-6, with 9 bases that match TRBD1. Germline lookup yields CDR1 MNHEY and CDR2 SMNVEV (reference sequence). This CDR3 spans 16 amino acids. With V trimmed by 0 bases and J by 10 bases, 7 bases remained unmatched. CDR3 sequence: CASSLSPGTGNSPLHF. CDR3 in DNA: TGTGCCAGCAGTTTATCCCCCGGGACAGGGAACTCACCCCTCCACTTT.

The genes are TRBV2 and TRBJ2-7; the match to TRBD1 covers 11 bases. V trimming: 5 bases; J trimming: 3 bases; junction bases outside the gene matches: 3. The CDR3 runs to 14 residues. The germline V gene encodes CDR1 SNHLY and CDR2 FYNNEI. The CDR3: CASSLGQGGYEQYF. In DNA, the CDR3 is TGTGCCAGCAGTCTGGGACAGGGGGGCTACGAGCAGTACTTC.

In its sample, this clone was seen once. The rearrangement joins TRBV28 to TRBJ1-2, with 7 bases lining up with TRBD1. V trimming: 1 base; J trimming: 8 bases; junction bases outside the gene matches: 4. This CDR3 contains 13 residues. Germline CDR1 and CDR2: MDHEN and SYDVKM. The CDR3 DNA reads TGTGCCAGCAGTTTATTGACAGGGAGGGGCTACACCTTC. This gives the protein CASSLLTGRGYTF.

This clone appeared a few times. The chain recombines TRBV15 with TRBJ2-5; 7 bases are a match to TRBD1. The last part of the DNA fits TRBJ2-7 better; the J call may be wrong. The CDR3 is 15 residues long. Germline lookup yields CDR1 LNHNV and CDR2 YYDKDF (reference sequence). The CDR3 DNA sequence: TGTGCCACCAGCAGATCCGGGACAGATACCTACGAGCAGTACTTC. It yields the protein CATSRSGTDTYEQYF.

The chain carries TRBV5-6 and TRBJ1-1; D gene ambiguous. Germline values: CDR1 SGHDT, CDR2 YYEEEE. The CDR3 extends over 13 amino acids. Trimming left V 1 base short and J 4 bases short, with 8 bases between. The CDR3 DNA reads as TGTGCCAGCAGCTTGCAGGAGGGCACTGAAGCTTTCTTT. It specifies CASSLQEGTEAFF.

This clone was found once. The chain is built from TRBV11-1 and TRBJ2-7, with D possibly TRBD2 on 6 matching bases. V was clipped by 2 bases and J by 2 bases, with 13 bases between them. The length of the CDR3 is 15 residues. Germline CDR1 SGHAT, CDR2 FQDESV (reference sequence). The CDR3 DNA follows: TGTGCCAGCAGCTTATCGCGCGGGGCCCCCTACGAGCAGTACTTC. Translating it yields CASSLSRGAPYEQYF.

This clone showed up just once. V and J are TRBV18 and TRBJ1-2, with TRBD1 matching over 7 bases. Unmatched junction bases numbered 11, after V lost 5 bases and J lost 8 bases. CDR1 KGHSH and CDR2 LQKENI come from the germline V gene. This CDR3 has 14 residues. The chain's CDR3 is CASSTDRENIGYTF. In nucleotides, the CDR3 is TGTGCCAGCTCAACTGACAGGGAGAATATCGGCTACACCTTC. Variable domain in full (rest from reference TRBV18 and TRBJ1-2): NAGVMQNPRHLVRRRGQEARLRCSPMKGHSHVYWYRQLPEEGLKFMVYLQKENIIDESGMPKERFSAEFPKEGPSILRIQQVVRGDSAAYFCASSTDRENIGYTFGSGTRLTVV.

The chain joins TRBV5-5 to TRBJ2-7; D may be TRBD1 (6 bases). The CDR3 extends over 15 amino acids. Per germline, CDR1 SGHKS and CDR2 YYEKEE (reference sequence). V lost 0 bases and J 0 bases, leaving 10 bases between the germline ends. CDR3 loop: CASSLGDRYSYEQYF. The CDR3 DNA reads TGTGCCAGCAGCTTGGGAGACAGGTACTCCTACGAGCAGTACTTC.

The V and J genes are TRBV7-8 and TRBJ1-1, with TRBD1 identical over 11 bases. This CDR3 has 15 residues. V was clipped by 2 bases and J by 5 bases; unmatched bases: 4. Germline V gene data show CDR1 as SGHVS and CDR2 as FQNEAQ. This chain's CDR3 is CASSLLGQGGTEAFF. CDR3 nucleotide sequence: TGTGCCAGCAGCTTACTGGGACAGGGGGGAACTGAAGCTTTCTTT.

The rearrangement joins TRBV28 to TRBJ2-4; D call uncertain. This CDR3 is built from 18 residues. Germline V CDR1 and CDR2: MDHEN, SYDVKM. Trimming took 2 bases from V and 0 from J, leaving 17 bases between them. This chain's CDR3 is CASSLVWALDLAKNIQYF. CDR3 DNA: TGTGCCAGCAGTTTAGTTTGGGCGCTGGATCTAGCCAAAAACATTCAGTACTTC.

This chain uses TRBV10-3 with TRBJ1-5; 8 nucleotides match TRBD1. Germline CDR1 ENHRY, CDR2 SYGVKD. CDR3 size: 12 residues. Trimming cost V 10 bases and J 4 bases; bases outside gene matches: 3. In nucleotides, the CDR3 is TGTGCCACCCAGGGGGCAAATCAGCCCCAGCATTTT. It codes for CATQGANQPQHF.

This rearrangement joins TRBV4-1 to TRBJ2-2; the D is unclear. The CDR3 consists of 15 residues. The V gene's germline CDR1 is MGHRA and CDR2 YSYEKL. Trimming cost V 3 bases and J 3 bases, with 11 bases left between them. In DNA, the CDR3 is TGCGCCAGCAGCCATCCGGAGACCTACACCGGGGAGCTGTTTTTT. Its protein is CASSHPETYTGELFF.

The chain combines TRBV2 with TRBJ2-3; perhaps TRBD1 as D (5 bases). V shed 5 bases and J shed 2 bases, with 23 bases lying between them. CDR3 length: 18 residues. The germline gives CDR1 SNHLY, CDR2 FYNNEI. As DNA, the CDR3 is TGTGCCAGCAGTCATCCCAGACAGCGACAATTAAACACAGATACGCAGTATTTT. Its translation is CASSHPRQRQLNTDTQYF.

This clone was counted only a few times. The CDR3 DNA follows: TGTGCCAGCAGCCCCCGGGTCCGGGGGAATGAGCAGTTCTTC. The encoded protein is CASSPRVRGNEQFF. V gene TRBV7-3 combines with J gene TRBJ2-1, with D perhaps TRBD2 (6 bases). The CDR3 totals 14 residues. Germline-derived CDR1 and CDR2 are SGHTA and FQGTGA. The V end lost 5 bases, the J end lost 7 bases, and 15 bases lay between the germline ends.

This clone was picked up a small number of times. In DNA, the CDR3 is TGTGCCAGCAGCACTCGGTTTTTCGACTATGGCTACACCTTC. This sequence encodes CASSTRFFDYGYTF. V usage is TRBV21-1 and J usage is TRBJ1-2. TRBV21-1 is an annotated pseudogene. This CDR3 region has 14 residues.

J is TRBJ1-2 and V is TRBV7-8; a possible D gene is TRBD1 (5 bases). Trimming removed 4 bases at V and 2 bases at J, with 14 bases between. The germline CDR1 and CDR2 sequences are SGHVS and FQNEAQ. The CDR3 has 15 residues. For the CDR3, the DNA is TGTGCCAGCAGCTCTAGGGGTGGTATGAACTATGGCTACACCTTC. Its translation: CASSSRGGMNYGYTF.